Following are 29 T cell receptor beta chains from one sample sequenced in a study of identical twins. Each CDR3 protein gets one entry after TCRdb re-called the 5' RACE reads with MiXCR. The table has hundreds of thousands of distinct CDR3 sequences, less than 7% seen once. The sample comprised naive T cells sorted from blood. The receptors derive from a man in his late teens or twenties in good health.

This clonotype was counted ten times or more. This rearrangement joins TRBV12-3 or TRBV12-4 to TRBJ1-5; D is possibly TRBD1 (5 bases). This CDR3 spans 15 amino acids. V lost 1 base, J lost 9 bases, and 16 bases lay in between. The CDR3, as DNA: TGTGCCAGCAGTTTAGGGTCGGTTGGGGCCCGGCCCCAGCATTTT. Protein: CASSLGSVGARPQHF.

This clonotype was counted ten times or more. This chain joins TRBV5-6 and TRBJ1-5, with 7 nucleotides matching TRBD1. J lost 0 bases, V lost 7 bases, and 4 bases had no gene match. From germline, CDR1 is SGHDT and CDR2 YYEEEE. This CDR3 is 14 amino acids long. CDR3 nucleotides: TGTGCCAGCGGCAGGACAGGTAGCAATCAGCCCCAGCATTTT. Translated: CASGRTGSNQPQHF.

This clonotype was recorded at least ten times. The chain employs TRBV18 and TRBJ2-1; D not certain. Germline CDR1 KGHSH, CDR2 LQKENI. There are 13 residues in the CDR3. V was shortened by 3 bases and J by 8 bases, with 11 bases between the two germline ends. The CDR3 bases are TGTGCCAGCTCACCCAACACGGGCGATGAGCAGTTCTTC. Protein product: CASSPNTGDEQFF. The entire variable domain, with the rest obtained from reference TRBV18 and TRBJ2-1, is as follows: NAGVMQNPRHLVRRRGQEARLRCSPMKGHSHVYWYRQLPEEGLKFMVYLQKENIIDESGMPKERFSAEFPKEGPSILRIQQVVRGDSAAYFCASSPNTGDEQFFGPGTRLTVL.

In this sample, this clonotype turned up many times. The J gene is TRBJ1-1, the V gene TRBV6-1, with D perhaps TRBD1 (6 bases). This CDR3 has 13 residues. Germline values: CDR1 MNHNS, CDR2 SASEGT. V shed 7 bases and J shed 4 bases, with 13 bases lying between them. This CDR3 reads CASNLQGSTEAFF. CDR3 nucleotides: TGTGCCAGCAACCTACAGGGAAGCACTGAAGCTTTCTTT.

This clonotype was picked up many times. CDR3 amino acids: CASSPRPGLAGGPRTGELFF. In nucleotides, the CDR3 is TGTGCCAGCAGCCCCCGACCGGGACTAGCGGGAGGGCCCCGAACCGGGGAGCTGTTTTTT. The genes are TRBV11-2 and TRBJ2-2, with TRBD2 identical over 16 bases. Germline V CDR1 and CDR2: SGHAT, FQNNGV. The CDR3 sequence is 20 residues long. Trimming took 5 bases from V and 5 from J; bases not matched to a gene: 14.

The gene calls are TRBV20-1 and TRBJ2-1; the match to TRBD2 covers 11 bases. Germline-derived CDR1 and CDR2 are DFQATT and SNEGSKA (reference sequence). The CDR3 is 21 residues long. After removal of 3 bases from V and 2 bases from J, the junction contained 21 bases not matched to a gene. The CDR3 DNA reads TGCAGTGCTAGTCCATTGGGGGTATTGACTAGCGGGACGGGAACCTACAATGAGCAGTTCTTC. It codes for CSASPLGVLTSGTGTYNEQFF.

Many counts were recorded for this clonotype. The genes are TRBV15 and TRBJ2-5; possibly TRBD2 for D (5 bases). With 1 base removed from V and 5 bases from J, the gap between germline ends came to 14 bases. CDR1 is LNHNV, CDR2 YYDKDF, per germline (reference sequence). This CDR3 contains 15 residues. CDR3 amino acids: CATSRVSSTGETQYF. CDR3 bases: TGTGCCACCAGCAGAGTCTCTAGCACGGGGGAGACCCAGTACTTC. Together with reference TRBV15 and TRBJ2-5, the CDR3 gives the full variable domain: DAMVIQNPRYQVTQFGKPVTLSCSQTLNHNVMYWYQQKSSQAPKLLFHYYDKDFNNEADTPDNFQSRRPNTSFCFLDIRSPGLGDTAMYLCATSRVSSTGETQYFGPGTRLLVL.

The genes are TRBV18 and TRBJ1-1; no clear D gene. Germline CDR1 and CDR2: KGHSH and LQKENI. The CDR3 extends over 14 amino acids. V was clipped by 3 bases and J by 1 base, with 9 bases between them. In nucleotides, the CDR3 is TGTGCCAGCTCACCTAAGACGGAGAACACTGAAGCTTTCTTT. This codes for CASSPKTENTEAFF.

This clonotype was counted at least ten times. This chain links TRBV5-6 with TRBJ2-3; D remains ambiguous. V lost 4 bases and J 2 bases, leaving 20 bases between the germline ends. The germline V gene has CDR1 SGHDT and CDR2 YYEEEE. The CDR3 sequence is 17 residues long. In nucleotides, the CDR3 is TGTGCCAGCAGCGACAACGAGAGAGATCCGATCACAGATACGCAGTATTTT. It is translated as CASSDNERDPITDTQYF.

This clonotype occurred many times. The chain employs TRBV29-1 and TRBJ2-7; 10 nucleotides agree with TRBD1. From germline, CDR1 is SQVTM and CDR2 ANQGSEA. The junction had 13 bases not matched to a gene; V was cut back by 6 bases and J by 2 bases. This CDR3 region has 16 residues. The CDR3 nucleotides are TGCAGCGTCTTTGGGGGTACCGGGACAGGGGCCTACGAGCAGTACTTC. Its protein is CSVFGGTGTGAYEQYF.

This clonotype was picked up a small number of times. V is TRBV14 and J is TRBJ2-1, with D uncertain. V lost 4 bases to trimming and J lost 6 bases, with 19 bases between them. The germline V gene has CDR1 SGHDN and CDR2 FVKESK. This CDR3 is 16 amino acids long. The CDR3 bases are TGTGCCAGCAGCCCAAACGGTATATCCCTCATCAATGAGCAGTTCTTC. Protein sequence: CASSPNGISLINEQFF.

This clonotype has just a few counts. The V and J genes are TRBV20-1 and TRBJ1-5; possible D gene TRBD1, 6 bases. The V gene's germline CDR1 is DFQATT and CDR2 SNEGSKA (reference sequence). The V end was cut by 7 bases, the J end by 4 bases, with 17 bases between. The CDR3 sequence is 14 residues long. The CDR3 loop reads CSVNIGDRNQPQHF. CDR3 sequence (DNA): TGCAGTGTTAACATAGGAGACAGGAATCAGCCCCAGCATTTT.

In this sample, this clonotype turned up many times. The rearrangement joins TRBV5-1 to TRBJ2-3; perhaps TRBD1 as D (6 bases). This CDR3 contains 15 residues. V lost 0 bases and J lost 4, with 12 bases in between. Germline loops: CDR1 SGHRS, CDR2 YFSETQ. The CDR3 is CASSLAYRVADTQYF. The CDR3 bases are TGCGCCAGCAGCTTGGCCTACAGGGTGGCAGATACGCAGTATTTT. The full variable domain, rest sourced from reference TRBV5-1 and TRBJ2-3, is KAGVTQTPRYLIKTRGQQVTLSCSPISGHRSVSWYQQTPGQGLQFLFEYFSETQRNKGNFPGRFSGRQFSNSRSEMNVSTLELGDSALYLCASSLAYRVADTQYFGPGTRLTVL.

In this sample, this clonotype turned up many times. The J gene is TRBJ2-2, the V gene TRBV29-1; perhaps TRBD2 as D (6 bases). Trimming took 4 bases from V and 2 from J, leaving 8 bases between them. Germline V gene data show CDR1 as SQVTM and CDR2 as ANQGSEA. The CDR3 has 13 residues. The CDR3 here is CSVGAGNTGELFF. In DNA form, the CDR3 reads TGCAGCGTTGGGGCGGGAAACACCGGGGAGCTGTTTTTT.

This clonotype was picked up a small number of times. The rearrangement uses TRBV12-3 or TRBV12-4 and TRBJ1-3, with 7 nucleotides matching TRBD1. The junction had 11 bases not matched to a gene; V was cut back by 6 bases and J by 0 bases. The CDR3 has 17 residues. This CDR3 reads CASRPRTGLTSGNTIYF. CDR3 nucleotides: TGTGCCAGCAGACCCCGGACAGGTCTTACCTCTGGAAACACCATATATTTT.

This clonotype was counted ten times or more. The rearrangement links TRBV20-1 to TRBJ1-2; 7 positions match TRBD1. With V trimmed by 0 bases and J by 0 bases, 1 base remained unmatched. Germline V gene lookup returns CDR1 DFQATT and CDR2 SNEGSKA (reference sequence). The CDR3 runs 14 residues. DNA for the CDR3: TGCAGTGCTAGAGACGGGACAGCTAACTATGGCTACACCTTC. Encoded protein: CSARDGTANYGYTF.

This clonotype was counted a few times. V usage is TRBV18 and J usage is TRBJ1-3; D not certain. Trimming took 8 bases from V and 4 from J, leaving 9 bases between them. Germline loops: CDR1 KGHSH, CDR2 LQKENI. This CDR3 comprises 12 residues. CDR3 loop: CASADGGNTIYF. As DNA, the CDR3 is TGTGCCAGCGCGGATGGAGGAAACACCATATATTTT.

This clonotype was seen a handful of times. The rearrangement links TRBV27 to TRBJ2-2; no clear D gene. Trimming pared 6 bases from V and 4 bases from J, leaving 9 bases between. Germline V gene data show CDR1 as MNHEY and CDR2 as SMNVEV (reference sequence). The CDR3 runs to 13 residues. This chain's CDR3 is CASSPHSTGELFF. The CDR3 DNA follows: TGTGCCAGCAGCCCCCACTCCACCGGGGAGCTGTTTTTT.

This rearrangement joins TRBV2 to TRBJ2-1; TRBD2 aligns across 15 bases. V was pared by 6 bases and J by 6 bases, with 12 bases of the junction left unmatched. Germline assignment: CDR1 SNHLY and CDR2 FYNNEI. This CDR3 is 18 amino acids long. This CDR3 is CASSMGLAGGGFVNEQFF. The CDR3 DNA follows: TGTGCCAGCAGCATGGGACTAGCGGGAGGAGGTTTTGTCAATGAGCAGTTCTTC. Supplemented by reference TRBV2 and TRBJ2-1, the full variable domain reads EPEVTQTPSHQVTQMGQEVILRCVPISNHLYFYWYRQILGQKVEFLVSFYNNEISEKSEIFDDQFSVERPDGSNFTLKIRSTKLEDSAMYFCASSMGLAGGGFVNEQFFGPGTRLTVL.

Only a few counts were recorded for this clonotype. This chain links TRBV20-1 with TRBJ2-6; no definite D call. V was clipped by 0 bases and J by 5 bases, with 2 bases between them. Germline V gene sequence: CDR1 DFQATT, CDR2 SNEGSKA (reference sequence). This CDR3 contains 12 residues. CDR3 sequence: CSARDWANVLTF. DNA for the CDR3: TGCAGTGCTAGAGATTGGGCCAACGTCCTGACTTTC.

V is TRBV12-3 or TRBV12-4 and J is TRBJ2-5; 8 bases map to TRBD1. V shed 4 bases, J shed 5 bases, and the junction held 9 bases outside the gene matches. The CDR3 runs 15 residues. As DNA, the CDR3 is TGTGCCAGCAGTTCCGCAGGGGGCATAGGGGAGACCCAGTACTTC. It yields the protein CASSSAGGIGETQYF.

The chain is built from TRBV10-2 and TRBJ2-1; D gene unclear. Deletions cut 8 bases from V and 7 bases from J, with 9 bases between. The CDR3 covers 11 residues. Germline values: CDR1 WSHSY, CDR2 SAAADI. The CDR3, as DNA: TGCGCCAGCTTCGGTGGGAATGAGCAGTTCTTC. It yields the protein CASFGGNEQFF.

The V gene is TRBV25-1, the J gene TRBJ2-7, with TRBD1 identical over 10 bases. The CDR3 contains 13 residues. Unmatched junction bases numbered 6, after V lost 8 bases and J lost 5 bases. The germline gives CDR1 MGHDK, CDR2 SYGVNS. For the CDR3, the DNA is TGTGCCAGCGGAAGGACAGGGGGAGACGAGCAGTACGTC. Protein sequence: CASGRTGGDEQYV.

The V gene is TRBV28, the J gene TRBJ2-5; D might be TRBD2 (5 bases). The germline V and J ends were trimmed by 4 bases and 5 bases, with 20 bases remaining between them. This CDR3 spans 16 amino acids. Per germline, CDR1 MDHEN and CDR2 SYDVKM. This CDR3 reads CASSSNSAVANETQYF. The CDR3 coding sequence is TGTGCCAGCAGTTCCAACTCAGCGGTAGCCAATGAGACCCAGTACTTC.

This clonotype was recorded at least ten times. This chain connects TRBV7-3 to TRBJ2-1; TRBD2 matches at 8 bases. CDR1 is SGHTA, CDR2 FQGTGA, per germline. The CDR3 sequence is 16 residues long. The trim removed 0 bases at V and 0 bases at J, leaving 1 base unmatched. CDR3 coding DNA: TGTGCCAGCAGCTTAACTGCGGGGGGCTCCTACAATGAGCAGTTCTTC. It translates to CASSLTAGGSYNEQFF.

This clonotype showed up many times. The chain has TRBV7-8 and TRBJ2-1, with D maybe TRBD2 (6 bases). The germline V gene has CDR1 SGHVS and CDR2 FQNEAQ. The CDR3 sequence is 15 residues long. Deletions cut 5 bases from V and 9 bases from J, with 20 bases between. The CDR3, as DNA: TGTGCCAGCAGCCTCGGGACTTTCCTGCGGGGTGAGCAGTTCTTC. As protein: CASSLGTFLRGEQFF.

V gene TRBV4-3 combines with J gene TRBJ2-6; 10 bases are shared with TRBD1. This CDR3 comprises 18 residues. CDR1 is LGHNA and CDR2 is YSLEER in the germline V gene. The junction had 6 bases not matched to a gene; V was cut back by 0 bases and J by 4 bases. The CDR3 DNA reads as TGCGCCAGCAGCCAAGATCGACAGGGGGCGGCGGGGGCCAACGTCCTGACTTTC. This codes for CASSQDRQGAAGANVLTF.

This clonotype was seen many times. This CDR3 is CASSRDRVTEAFF. CDR3 nucleotide sequence: TGTGCCAGCAGCCGGGACAGGGTTACTGAAGCTTTCTTT. The chain couples TRBV12-3 or TRBV12-4 to TRBJ1-1, with 9 positions matching TRBD1. With V trimmed by 6 bases and J by 5 bases, 4 bases remained unmatched. The CDR3 length is 13 residues.

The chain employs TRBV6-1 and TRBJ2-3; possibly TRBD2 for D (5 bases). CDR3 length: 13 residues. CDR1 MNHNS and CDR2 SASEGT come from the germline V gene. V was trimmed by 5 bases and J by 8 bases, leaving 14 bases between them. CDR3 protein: CASSMKALATQYF. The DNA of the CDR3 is TGTGCCAGCAGTATGAAGGCCCTAGCTACGCAGTATTTT.